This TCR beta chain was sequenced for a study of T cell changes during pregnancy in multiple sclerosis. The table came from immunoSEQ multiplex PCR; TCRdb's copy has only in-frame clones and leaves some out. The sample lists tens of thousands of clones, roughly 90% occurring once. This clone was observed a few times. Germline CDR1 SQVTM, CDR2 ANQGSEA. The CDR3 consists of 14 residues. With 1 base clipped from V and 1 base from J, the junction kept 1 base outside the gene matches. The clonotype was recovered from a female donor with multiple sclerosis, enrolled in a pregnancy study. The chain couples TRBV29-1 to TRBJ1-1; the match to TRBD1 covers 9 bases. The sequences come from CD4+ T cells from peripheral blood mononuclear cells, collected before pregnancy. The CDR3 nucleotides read TGCAGCGTTGAAGGGGGACAGGGGAACACTGAAGCTTTCTTT. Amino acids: CSVEGGQGNTEAFF. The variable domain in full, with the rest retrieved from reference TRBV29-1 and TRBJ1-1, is SAVISQKPSRDICQRGTSLTIQCQVDSQVTMMFWYRQQPGQSLTLIATANQGSEATYESGFVIDKFPISRPNLTFSTLTVSNMSPEDSSIYLCSVEGGQGNTEAFFGQGTRLTVV.